This record concerns one T cell receptor (beta chain) sequence. The data are from a study of blood T cell repertoires in COVID-19. TCRdb keeps only in-frame clones here, not all; method: immunoSEQ multiplex PCR. The sample holds about 130,000 clones; around nine tenths are singletons and the top ten take 2% to 2.5%. Germline assignment: CDR1 SGHVS and CDR2 FQNEAQ. The CDR3 runs to 14 residues. V lost 5 bases and J lost 3; bases outside the gene matches: 7. The origin of this receptor is a woman aged 45-59 years who had recovered from COVID-19. Sequenced: PBMCs or T cells enriched from blood (not recorded which). The chain uses TRBV7-8 and TRBJ2-7; the match to TRBD1 covers 7 bases. The CDR3 reads CASSPRTGLYEQYF. The CDR3 nucleotides read TGTGCCAGCAGCCCAAGGACAGGTCTCTACGAGCAGTACTTC.